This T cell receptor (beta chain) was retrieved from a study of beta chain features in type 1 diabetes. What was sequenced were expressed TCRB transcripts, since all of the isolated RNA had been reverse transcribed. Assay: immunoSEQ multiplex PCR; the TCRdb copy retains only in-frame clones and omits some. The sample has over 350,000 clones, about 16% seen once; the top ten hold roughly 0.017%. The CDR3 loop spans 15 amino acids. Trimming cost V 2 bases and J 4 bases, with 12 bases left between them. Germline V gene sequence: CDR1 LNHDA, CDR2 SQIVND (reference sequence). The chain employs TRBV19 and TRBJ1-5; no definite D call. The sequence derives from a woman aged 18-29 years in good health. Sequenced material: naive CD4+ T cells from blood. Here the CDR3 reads CASSIRWQTNQPQHF. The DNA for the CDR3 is TGTGCCAGTAGTATAAGGTGGCAGACTAATCAGCCCCAGCATTTT.